The 25 T cell receptor beta chains given below trace back to one sample, sequenced in a study of beta chain features in type 1 diabetes. Isolated RNA was reverse transcribed in full, so expressed TCRB transcripts were sequenced. The assay was immunoSEQ multiplex PCR, and TCRdb's table has in-frame clones only and misses some. The sample has about 140,000 clones, 6% to 7.5% seen once. Sequencing input: central memory CD4+ T cells from blood. Receptors were obtained from a woman aged 25 to 39 in good health.

There are many counts of this clone. V gene TRBV25-1 combines with J gene TRBJ2-3; D might be TRBD2 (5 bases). Germline values: CDR1 MGHDK, CDR2 SYGVNS. The CDR3 has 14 residues. Between the trimmed V and J ends, which lost 2 bases and 3 bases, there was a span of 9 bases. The CDR3 sequence: CASSEGRGTDTQYF. CDR3 DNA: TGTGCCAGCAGTGAAGGTCGCGGGACAGATACGCAGTATTTT. The whole variable domain, remainder taken from reference TRBV25-1 and TRBJ2-3, is EADIYQTPRYLVIGTGKKITLECSQTMGHDKMYWYQQDPGMELHLIHYSYGVNSTEKGDLSSESTVSRIRTEHFPLTLESARPSHTSQYLCASSEGRGTDTQYFGPGTRLTVL.

V is TRBV18 and J is TRBJ1-1, with D possibly matching TRBD1 (5 bases). The CDR3 length is 16 residues. V shed 3 bases and J shed 1 base, with 15 bases lying between them. Germline V gene lookup returns CDR1 KGHSH and CDR2 LQKENI. The CDR3 region is CASSPSRALGNTEAFF. CDR3 DNA: TGTGCCAGCTCACCCTCCAGGGCTTTGGGGAACACTGAAGCTTTCTTT.

This clone has more than one count but fewer than ten. The genes are TRBV5-1 and TRBJ2-2; the D gene is possibly TRBD2 (7 bases). Germline CDR1 is SGHRS and CDR2 is YFSETQ. The CDR3 consists of 16 residues. V shed 4 bases and J shed 6 bases, with 19 bases lying between them. In DNA, the CDR3 is TGCGCCAGCAGCGGGGGGCACCTAGCGGAGGCCGGGGAGCTGTTTTTT. Amino acids: CASSGGHLAEAGELFF. Based on the CDR3 plus reference TRBV5-1 and TRBJ2-2, the full variable domain is KAGVTQTPRYLIKTRGQQVTLSCSPISGHRSVSWYQQTPGQGLQFLFEYFSETQRNKGNFPGRFSGRQFSNSRSEMNVSTLELGDSALYLCASSGGHLAEAGELFFGEGSRLTVL.

This clone was picked up a small number of times. Distinct nucleotide sequences in the sample also encode this CDR3. V gene TRBV5-4 combines with J gene TRBJ1-1; D not resolved. This CDR3 region has 13 residues. Trimming cost V 1 base and J 3 bases, with 7 bases left between them. Germline values: CDR1 SGHNT, CDR2 YYREEE (reference sequence). DNA of the CDR3: TGTGCCAGCAGCTTGCAGCAGGACACTGAAGCTTTCTTT. It codes for CASSLQQDTEAFF.

V gene TRBV7-2 combines with J gene TRBJ2-1; 9 bases map to TRBD2. With V trimmed by 5 bases and J by 0 bases, 5 bases remained unmatched. The CDR3 sequence is 16 residues long. CDR1 is SGHTA and CDR2 is FQGNSA in the germline V gene. In DNA, the CDR3 is TGTGCCAGCAGCATGGGACTAGCAGGCTCCTACAATGAGCAGTTCTTC. Its translation: CASSMGLAGSYNEQFF.

The chain has TRBV28 and TRBJ1-5, with TRBD1 as a possible D gene (6 bases). There are 15 residues in the CDR3. With 5 bases removed from V and 2 bases from J, the gap between germline ends came to 13 bases. Germline loops: CDR1 MDHEN, CDR2 SYDVKM. CDR3 sequence: CASSNRQVGNQPQHF. For the CDR3, the DNA is TGTGCCAGCAGTAACCGACAGGTCGGCAATCAGCCCCAGCATTTT.

This clone has a handful of counts. V is TRBV21-1 and J is TRBJ1-5. TRBV21-1 is a documented pseudogene. CDR3 length: 15 residues. The CDR3 spells CASSKCGGGSQPQHF. The CDR3 nucleotides read TGTGCCAGCAGCAAATGCGGGGGGGGTAGTCAGCCCCAGCATTTT.

This clone showed up just a few times. The chain has TRBV28 and TRBJ2-7; D may be TRBD2 (5 bases). Germline V CDR1 and CDR2: MDHEN, SYDVKM. This CDR3 has 16 amino acids. Between the trimmed V and J ends, which lost 5 bases and 6 bases, there was a span of 23 bases. The chain's CDR3 is CASSPLGVGVGFEQYF. CDR3 DNA: TGTGCCAGCAGTCCCCTCGGGGTGGGAGTGGGGTTCGAGCAGTACTTC.

This clone was observed a few times. The chain is built from TRBV7-9 and TRBJ1-2, with D uncertain. The length of the CDR3 is 15 residues. CDR1 is SEHNR and CDR2 is FQNEAQ in the germline V gene (reference sequence). V was cut by 0 bases and J by 0 bases, with 8 bases left in between. This CDR3 reads CASSLARGANYGYTF. In DNA form, the CDR3 reads TGTGCCAGCAGCTTAGCACGGGGAGCTAACTATGGCTACACCTTC. Supplemented by reference TRBV7-9 and TRBJ1-2, the full variable domain reads DTGVSQNPRHKITKRGQNVTFRCDPISEHNRLYWYRQTLGQGPEFLTYFQNEAQLEKSRLLSDRFSAERPKGSFSTLEIQRTEQGDSAMYLCASSLARGANYGYTFGSGTRLTVV.

This rearrangement joins TRBV11-2 to TRBJ2-3; 9 bases are a match to TRBD1. The CDR3 spans 15 residues. Trimming took 3 bases from V and 2 from J; bases not matched to a gene: 3. CDR1 and CDR2 from the germline V gene are SGHAT and FQNNGV. The CDR3 sequence is CASSLDRGLTDTQYF. CDR3 in DNA: TGTGCCAGCAGCTTGGACAGGGGCCTCACAGATACGCAGTATTTT.

In this sample, this clone turned up a few times. This chain joins TRBV7-8 and TRBJ2-5; 8 nucleotides match TRBD2. The CDR3 totals 15 residues. Per the germline V gene, CDR1 is SGHVS and CDR2 is FQNEAQ. With V trimmed by 2 bases and J by 5 bases, 7 bases remained unmatched. The CDR3 is CASSLHGRALETQYF. DNA of the CDR3: TGTGCCAGCAGCTTACACGGGAGGGCCTTGGAGACCCAGTACTTC. The full variable domain, rest sourced from reference TRBV7-8 and TRBJ2-5, is GAGVSQSPRYKVAKRGQDVALRCDPISGHVSLFWYQQALGQGPEFLTYFQNEAQLDKSGLPSDRFFAERPEGSVSTLKIQRTQQEDSAVYLCASSLHGRALETQYFGPGTRLLVL.

This clone showed up just a few times. The V gene is TRBV7-3, the J gene TRBJ2-3; 8 bases are shared with TRBD2. This CDR3 is 16 amino acids long. The germline gives CDR1 SGHTA, CDR2 FQGTGA. V shed 4 bases, J shed 0 bases, and the junction held 6 bases outside the gene matches. The CDR3 protein is CASSYSQRGSTDTQYF. DNA of the CDR3: TGTGCCAGCAGCTATTCTCAGCGGGGGAGCACAGATACGCAGTATTTT.

This clone appeared many times. The chain combines TRBV29-1 with TRBJ2-7, with D possibly matching TRBD2 (5 bases). Germline CDR1 SQVTM, CDR2 ANQGSEA. The CDR3 runs to 11 residues. The V gene lost 8 bases and the J gene lost 5 bases, with 13 bases spanning the gap. The CDR3 coding sequence is TGCAGCTTTGTGAGGGTAAACGAGCAGTACTTC. Translating gives CSFVRVNEQYF.

This clone has more than one count but fewer than ten. The gene calls are TRBV9 and TRBJ2-2; TRBD1 aligns across 7 bases. The CDR3 is 16 residues long. J lost 1 base, V lost 3 bases, and 6 bases had no gene match. Germline V gene lookup returns CDR1 SGDLS and CDR2 YYNGEE. The CDR3 region is CASSARTGQNTGELFF. CDR3 nucleotide sequence: TGTGCCAGCAGCGCACGGACAGGCCAGAACACCGGGGAGCTGTTTTTT.

The V call is TRBV28, the J call TRBJ1-5, with TRBD1 matching 9 bases. Per germline, CDR1 MDHEN and CDR2 SYDVKM. The J segment lost 5 bases and the V segment lost 5 bases, leaving 7 bases of the junction unmatched. The CDR3 has 15 amino acids. CDR3 sequence (DNA): TGTGCCAGCAGTCCCGGGACAGGGTTGGATCAGCCCCAGCATTTT. Encoded protein: CASSPGTGLDQPQHF.

The rearrangement links TRBV5-5 to TRBJ1-5, with 8 bases that match TRBD1. V gave up 4 bases and J gave up 5 bases; unmatched junction bases: 8. The CDR3 loop spans 15 amino acids. Germline V CDR1 and CDR2: SGHKS, YYEKEE (reference sequence). In DNA form, the CDR3 reads TGTGCCAGCAGCCCTACCTCAGGGGGCTATCAGCCCCAGCATTTT. Translated: CASSPTSGGYQPQHF.

This chain links TRBV4-3 with TRBJ2-7; 11 nucleotides agree with TRBD1. Germline-derived CDR1 and CDR2 are LGHNA and YSLEER. Germline trimming cut 2 bases from V and 7 bases from J; bases unmatched to any gene: 10. This CDR3 is built from 16 residues. The CDR3 loop is CASSQHAGQGEWEQYF. In DNA, the CDR3 is TGCGCCAGCAGCCAACACGCGGGACAGGGGGAATGGGAGCAGTACTTC.

This clone has just a few counts. The V call is TRBV5-1, the J call TRBJ2-1; 9 nucleotides agree with TRBD2. Trimming at V came to 4 bases and at J to 0 bases, leaving 2 bases not matched to a gene. The CDR3 has 15 amino acids. Germline CDR1 and CDR2: SGHRS and YFSETQ. CDR3 sequence reads: CASSRGLASYNEQFF. CDR3 sequence (DNA): TGCGCCAGCAGCCGGGGACTAGCCTCCTACAATGAGCAGTTCTTC.

The CDR3 DNA is TGTGCCAGCAGCTTGGGATCCGGACTAGCGAACTCCTACAATGAGCAGTTCTTC. As protein: CASSLGSGLANSYNEQFF. V is TRBV5-6 and J is TRBJ2-1, with 9 bases that match TRBD2. The V gene's germline CDR1 is SGHDT and CDR2 YYEEEE. Trimming removed 0 bases from V and 0 bases from J; junction bases left unmatched: 7. There are 18 residues in the CDR3. Supplemented by reference TRBV5-6 and TRBJ2-1, the full variable domain reads DAGVTQSPTHLIKTRGQQVTLRCSPKSGHDTVSWYQQALGQGPQFIFQYYEEEERQRGNFPDRFSGHQFPNYSSELNVNALLLGDSALYLCASSLGSGLANSYNEQFFGPGTRLTVL.

The V and J genes are TRBV7-2 and TRBJ1-5, with 8 positions matching TRBD1. The CDR3 runs to 14 residues. Trimming removed 5 bases from V and 7 bases from J; junction bases left unmatched: 7. Germline V gene data show CDR1 as SGHTA and CDR2 as FQGNSA. The CDR3 DNA reads as TGTGCCAGCAGCACAAGACAGGGGTCCCAGCCCCAGCATTTT. It specifies CASSTRQGSQPQHF.

The sample holds a few counts of this clone. Since a much larger clone is just one base distant, this may be a read error. The chain has TRBV5-4 and TRBJ2-7, with 12 bases lining up with TRBD1. V dropped 3 bases and J dropped 5; count of bases not matched to a gene: 6. The CDR3 runs to 15 residues. CDR1 and CDR2 from the germline V gene are SGHNT and YYREEE (reference sequence). CDR3 coding DNA: TGTGCCAGCAGCTCGACGGGACAGGGGGCACACGAGCAGTACTTC. It translates to CASSSTGQGAHEQYF.

This clone was seen only a few times. This chain uses TRBV18 with TRBJ2-5; 7 nucleotides line up with TRBD1. CDR1 and CDR2 from the germline V gene are KGHSH and LQKENI. V lost 3 bases to trimming and J lost 6 bases; unmatched junction nucleotides: 10. This CDR3 is 15 amino acids long. CDR3 protein: CASSPGTPGGQTQYF. The CDR3 DNA follows: TGTGCCAGCTCACCCGGGACCCCAGGGGGTCAGACCCAGTACTTC.

This clone turned up a few times. For the CDR3, the DNA is TGTGCCAGCAGTCTAATGGGGGGGCGGGAGACCCAGTACTTC. Its translation: CASSLMGGRETQYF. The J gene is TRBJ2-5, the V gene TRBV6-1, with a possible D match to TRBD2 (7 bases). Germline CDR1 and CDR2: MNHNS and SASEGT. This CDR3 is built from 14 residues. Between the trimmed V and J ends, which lost 5 bases and 5 bases, there was a span of 15 bases.

This clone was picked up a small number of times. The genes are TRBV7-2 and TRBJ2-1; 7 bases fit TRBD1. The CDR3 is 15 amino acids. Germline values: CDR1 SGHTA, CDR2 FQGNSA. V lost 1 base, J lost 3 bases, and 3 bases stayed unmatched. CDR3 coding DNA: TGTGCCAGCAGCTTAGACAGGGGCGGCTACAATGAGCAGTTCTTC. Amino acid sequence: CASSLDRGGYNEQFF.

The sample holds many counts of this clone. The chain links TRBV7-9 to TRBJ1-2; 7 bases line up with TRBD1. V lost 5 bases, J lost 5 bases, and 5 bases stayed unmatched. The CDR3 contains 13 residues. The germline V gene has CDR1 SEHNR and CDR2 FQNEAQ (reference sequence). The CDR3, as DNA: TGTGCCAGCAGCCCGGGACAGAGTTATGGCTACACCTTC. Amino acid sequence: CASSPGQSYGYTF.